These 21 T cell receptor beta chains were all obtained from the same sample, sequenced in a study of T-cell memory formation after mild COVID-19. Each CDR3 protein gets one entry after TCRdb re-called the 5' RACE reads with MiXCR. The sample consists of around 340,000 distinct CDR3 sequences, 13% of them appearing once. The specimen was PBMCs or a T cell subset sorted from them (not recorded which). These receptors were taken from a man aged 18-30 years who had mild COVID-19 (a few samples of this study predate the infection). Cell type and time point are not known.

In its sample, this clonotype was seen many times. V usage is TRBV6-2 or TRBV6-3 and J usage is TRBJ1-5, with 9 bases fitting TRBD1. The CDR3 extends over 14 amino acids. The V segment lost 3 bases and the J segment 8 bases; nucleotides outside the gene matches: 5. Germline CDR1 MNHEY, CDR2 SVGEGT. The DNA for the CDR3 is TGTGCCAGCAGTTATGGACAGGGGATGGAGCCCCAGCATTTT. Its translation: CASSYGQGMEPQHF.

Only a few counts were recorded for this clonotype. Here the CDR3 DNA reads TGTGCCAGCAGCTTAGTGGGGACAATTAGCACAGATACGCAGTATTTT. As protein: CASSLVGTISTDTQYF. This rearrangement joins TRBV11-2 to TRBJ2-3, with D maybe TRBD1 (6 bases). CDR3 size: 16 residues. Trimming stripped 1 base from V and 0 bases from J, with 11 bases between. CDR1 is SGHAT and CDR2 is FQNNGV in the germline V gene.

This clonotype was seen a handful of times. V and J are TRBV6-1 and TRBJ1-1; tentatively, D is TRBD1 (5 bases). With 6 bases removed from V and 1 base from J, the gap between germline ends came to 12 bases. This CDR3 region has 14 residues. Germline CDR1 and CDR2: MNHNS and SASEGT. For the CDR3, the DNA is TGTGCCAGCAGGGACAATGACAAGAACACTGAAGCTTTCTTT. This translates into CASRDNDKNTEAFF.

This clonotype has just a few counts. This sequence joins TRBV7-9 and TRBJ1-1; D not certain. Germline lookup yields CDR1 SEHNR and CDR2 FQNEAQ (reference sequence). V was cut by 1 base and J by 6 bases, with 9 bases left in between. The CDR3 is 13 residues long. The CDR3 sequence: CASSLGRDPEAFF. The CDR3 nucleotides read TGTGCCAGCAGCTTAGGTAGGGATCCTGAAGCTTTCTTT.

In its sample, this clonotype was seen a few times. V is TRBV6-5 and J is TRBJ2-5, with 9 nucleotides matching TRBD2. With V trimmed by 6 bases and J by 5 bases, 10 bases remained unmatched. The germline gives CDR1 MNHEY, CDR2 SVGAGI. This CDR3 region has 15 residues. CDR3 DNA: TGTGCCAGCAGACCTTATAGCGGGGGCTGGGAGACCCAGTACTTC. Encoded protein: CASRPYSGGWETQYF.

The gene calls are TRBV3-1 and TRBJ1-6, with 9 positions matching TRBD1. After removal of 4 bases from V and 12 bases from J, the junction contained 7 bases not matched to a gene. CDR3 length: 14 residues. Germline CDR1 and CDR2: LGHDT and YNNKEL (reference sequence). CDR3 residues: CASSPSDRGGPLHF. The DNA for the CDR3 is TGTGCCAGCAGCCCGTCGGACAGGGGCGGACCCCTCCACTTT.

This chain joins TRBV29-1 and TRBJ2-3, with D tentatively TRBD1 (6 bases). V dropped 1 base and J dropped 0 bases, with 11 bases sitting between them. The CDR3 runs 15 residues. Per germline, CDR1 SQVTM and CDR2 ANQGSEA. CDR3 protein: CSVEATGHSTDTQYF. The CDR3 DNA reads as TGCAGCGTTGAAGCGACAGGTCATAGCACAGATACGCAGTATTTT.

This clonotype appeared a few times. The CDR3 here is CASTNPRGGGNEQFF. As DNA, the CDR3 is TGTGCCAGCACCAACCCCCGGGGGGGGGGTAATGAGCAGTTCTTC. The chain is built from TRBV6-2 or TRBV6-3 and TRBJ2-1; 8 positions agree with TRBD2. The V gene end was trimmed by 7 bases and the J gene end by 7 bases; junction bases not matched to a gene: 12. Looked up from germline, CDR1 is MNHEY and CDR2 is SVGEGT. The CDR3 runs 15 residues.

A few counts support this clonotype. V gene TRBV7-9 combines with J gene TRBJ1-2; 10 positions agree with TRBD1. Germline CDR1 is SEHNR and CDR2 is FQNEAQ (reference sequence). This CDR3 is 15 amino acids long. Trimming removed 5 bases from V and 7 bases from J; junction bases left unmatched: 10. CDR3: CASSLPGQGSGGYTF. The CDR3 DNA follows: TGTGCCAGCAGCCTCCCGGGACAGGGGTCGGGTGGCTACACCTTC.

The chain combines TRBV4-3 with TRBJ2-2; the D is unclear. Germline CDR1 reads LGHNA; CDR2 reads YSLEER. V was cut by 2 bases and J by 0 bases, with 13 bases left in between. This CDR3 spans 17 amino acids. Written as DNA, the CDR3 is TGCGCCAGCAGCCAAAGTCTAGGGTACGCGAACACCGGGGAGCTGTTTTTT. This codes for CASSQSLGYANTGELFF.

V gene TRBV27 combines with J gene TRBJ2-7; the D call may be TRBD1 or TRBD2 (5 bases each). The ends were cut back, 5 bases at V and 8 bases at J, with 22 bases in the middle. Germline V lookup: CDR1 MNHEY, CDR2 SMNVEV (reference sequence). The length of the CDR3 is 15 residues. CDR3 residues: CASSLGTTSIRQQYF. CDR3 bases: TGTGCCAGCAGTCTAGGGACCACCTCCATTCGACAGCAGTACTTC.

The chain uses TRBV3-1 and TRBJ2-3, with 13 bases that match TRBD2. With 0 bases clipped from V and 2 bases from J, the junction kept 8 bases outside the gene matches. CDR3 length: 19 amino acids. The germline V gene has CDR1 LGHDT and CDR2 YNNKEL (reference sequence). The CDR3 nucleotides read TGTGCCAGCAGCCAAGAAGATGGGACTAGCGGGGTGATCACAGATACGCAGTATTTT. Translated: CASSQEDGTSGVITDTQYF.

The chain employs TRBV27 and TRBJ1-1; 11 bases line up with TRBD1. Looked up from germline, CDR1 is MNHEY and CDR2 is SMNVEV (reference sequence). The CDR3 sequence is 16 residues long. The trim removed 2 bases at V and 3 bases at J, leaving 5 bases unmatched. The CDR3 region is CASSLNQDRGHTEAFF. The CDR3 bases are TGTGCCAGCAGTTTAAATCAGGACAGGGGGCACACTGAAGCTTTCTTT.

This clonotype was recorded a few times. CDR3: CASSFTGGDEQYV. The CDR3 DNA is TGCGCCAGCAGCTTTACAGGGGGCGACGAGCAGTACGTC. V gene TRBV4-1 combines with J gene TRBJ2-7, with 9 bases that match TRBD1. The length of the CDR3 is 13 residues. Germline CDR1 MGHRA, CDR2 YSYEKL. V lost 5 bases, J lost 5 bases, and 4 bases stayed unmatched.

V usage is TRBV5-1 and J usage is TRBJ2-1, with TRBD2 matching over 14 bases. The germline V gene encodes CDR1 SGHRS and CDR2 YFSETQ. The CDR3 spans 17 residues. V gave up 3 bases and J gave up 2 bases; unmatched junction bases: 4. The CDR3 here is CASSWGLAGVAYNEQFF. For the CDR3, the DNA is TGCGCCAGCAGCTGGGGACTAGCGGGGGTGGCCTACAATGAGCAGTTCTTC.

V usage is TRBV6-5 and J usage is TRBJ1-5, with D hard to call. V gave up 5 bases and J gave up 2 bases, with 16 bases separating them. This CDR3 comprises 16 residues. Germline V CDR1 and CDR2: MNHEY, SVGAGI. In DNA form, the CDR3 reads TGTGCCAGCAGTCCCCGCTCGGGCATTGGCAATCAGCCCCAGCATTTT. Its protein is CASSPRSGIGNQPQHF.

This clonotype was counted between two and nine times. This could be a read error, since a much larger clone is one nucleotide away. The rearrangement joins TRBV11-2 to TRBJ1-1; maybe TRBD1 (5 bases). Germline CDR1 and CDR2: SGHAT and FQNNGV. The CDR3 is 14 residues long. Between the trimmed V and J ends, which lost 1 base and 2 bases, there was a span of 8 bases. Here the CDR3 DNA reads TGTGCCAGCAGCTTAGGACAGATAAACACTGAAGCTTTCTTT. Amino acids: CASSLGQINTEAFF. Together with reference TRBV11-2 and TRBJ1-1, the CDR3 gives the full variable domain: EAGVAQSPRYKIIEKRQSVAFWCNPISGHATLYWYQQILGQGPKLLIQFQNNGVVDDSQLPKDRFSAERLKGVDSTLKIQPAKLEDSAVYLCASSLGQINTEAFFGQGTRLTVV.

CDR3 nucleotides: TGTGCCAGCAGTTTCCGTGCTGATACGCAGTATTTT. This codes for CASSFRADTQYF. The chain uses TRBV12-3 or TRBV12-4 and TRBJ2-3, with D unresolved. This CDR3 comprises 12 residues. V was shortened by 3 bases and J by 6 bases, with 7 bases between the two germline ends.

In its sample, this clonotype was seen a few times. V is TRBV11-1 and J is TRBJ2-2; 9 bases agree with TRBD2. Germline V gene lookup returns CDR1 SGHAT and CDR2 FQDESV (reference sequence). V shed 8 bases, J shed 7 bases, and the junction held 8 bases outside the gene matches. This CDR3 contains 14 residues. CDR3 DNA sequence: TGTGCCAGCGCGGGGGGGACGATGGTCGGGGAGCTGTTTTTT. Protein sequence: CASAGGTMVGELFF.

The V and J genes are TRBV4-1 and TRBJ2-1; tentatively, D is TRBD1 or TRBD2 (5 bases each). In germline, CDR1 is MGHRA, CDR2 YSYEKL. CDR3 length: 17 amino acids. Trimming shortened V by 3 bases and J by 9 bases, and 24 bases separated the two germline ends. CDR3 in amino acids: CASSHPSRDGARGEQFF. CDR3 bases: TGCGCCAGCAGCCATCCCTCTCGGGACGGGGCCCGGGGTGAGCAGTTCTTC.

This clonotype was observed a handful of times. CDR3 nucleotides: TGTGCCAGCAGCTCAAGTTCGGGATGGGAGGGGGCTGAAGCTTTCTTT. Amino acid sequence: CASSSSSGWEGAEAFF. The chain links TRBV7-9 to TRBJ1-1; possibly TRBD1 for D (6 bases). The germline V gene has CDR1 SEHNR and CDR2 FQNEAQ (reference sequence). The V gene lost 4 bases and the J gene lost 6 bases, with 21 bases spanning the gap. The CDR3 length is 16 residues. Supplemented by reference TRBV7-9 and TRBJ1-1, the full variable domain reads DTGVSQNPRHKITKRGQNVTFRCDPISEHNRLYWYRQTLGQGPEFLTYFQNEAQLEKSRLLSDRFSAERPKGSFSTLEIQRTEQGDSAMYLCASSSSSGWEGAEAFFGQGTRLTVV.